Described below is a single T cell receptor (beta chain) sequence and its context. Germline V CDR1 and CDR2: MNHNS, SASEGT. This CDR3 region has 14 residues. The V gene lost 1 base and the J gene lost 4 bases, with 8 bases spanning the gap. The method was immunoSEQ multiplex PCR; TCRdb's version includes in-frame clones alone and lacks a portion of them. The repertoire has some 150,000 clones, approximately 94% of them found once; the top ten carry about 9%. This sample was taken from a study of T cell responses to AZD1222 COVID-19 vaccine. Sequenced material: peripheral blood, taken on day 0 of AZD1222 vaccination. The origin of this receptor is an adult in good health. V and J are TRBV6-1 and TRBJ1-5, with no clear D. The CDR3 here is CASSEVGRNQPQHF. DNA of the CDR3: TGTGCCAGCAGTGAAGTCGGCCGTAATCAGCCCCAGCATTTT.